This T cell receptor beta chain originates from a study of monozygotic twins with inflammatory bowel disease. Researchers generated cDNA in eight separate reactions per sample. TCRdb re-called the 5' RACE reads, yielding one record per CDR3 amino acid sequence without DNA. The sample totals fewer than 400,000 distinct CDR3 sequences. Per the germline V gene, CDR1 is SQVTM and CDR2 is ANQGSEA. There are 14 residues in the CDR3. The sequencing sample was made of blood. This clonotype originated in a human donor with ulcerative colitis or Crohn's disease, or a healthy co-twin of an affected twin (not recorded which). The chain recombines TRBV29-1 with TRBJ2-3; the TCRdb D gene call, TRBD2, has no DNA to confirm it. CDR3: CSVEFASGGDTQYF.